This TCR beta chain was obtained from a study of blood T cell repertoires in COVID-19. Germline-derived CDR1 and CDR2 are SQVTM and ANQGSEA. V shed 8 bases and J 5 bases; nucleotides not matched to a gene: 5. The CDR3 covers 13 residues. The study drew participants aged about 18 to 95 years from roughly 25 US areas. The recovered donors of Cohort 3 showed two negative PCRs, clearance, or symptom resolution. Per the study methods: The assay estimated nucleated cells by amplifying reference gene primers. Only in-frame clones appear in the TCRdb table, and some are missing; sequencing was by immunoSEQ multiplex PCR. The D gene and trimming were derived from the DNA, and the V and J assignments and clone size from that table. The sample holds 150,000 to 200,000 clones; 89% are singletons and the top ten take roughly 0.77%.

The source is a woman under 30 who had recovered from COVID-19. The sequenced sample consisted of PBMCs or T cells enriched from blood (not recorded which). The chain joins TRBV29-1 to TRBJ2-1; the match to TRBD2 covers 11 bases. The DNA for the CDR3 is TGCAGCCAGACTAGCGGGACTAACAATGAGCAGTTCTTC. It yields the protein CSQTSGTNNEQFF.